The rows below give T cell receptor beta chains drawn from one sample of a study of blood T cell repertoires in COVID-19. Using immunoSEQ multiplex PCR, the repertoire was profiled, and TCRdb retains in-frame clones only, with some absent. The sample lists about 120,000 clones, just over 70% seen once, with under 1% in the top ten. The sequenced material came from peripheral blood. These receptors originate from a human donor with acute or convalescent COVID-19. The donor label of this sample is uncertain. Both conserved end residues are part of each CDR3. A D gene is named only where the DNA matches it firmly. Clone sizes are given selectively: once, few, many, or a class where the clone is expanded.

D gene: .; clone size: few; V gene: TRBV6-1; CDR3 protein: CASSEGGSRGGYTF
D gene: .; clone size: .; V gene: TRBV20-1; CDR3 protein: CSARRGKAFF
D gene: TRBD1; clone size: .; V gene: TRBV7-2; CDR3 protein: CASSLVPYPTGYGGYTF
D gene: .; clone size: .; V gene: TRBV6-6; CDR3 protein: CASSYGGSSGTDTQYF
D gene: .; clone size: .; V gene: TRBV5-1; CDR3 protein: CASSESILGANVLTF
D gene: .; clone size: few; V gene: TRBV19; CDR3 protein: CASSMAQVSNQPQHF
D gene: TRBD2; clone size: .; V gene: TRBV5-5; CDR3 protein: CASSTNLAGGPADTQYF
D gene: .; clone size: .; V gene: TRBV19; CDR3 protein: CASSSPPGVSYNEQFF
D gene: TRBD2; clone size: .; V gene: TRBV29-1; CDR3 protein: CSVDALAGGRVNTQYF
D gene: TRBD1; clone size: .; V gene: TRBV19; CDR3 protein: CASSLGTGYLPLHF
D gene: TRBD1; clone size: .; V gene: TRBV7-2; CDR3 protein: CASSLDRGYGYTF
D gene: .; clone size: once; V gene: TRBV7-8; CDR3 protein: CASSLRDISSGNTIYF
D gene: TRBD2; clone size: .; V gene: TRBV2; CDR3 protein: CASSDGGDSYNEQFF
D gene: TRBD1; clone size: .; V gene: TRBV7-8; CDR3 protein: CASSLVPGQGGAFF
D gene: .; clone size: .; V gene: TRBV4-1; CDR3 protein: CASSQETALSYNEQFF
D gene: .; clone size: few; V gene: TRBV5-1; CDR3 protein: CASSLQGAASTDTQYF
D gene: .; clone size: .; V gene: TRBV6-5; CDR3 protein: CASSFSGANEKLFF
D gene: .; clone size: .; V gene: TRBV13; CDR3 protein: CASSLGQISGNTIYF
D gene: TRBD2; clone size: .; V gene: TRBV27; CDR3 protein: CASSPGLAGETQYF
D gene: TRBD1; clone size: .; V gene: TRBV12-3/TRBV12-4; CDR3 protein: CASRTGSNSPLHF
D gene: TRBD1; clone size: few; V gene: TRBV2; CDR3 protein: CASTRNRGVYGYTF
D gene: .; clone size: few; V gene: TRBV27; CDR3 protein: CASSFTMNTEAFF
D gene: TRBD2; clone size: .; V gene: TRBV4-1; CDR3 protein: CASSHLGLAGETQYF
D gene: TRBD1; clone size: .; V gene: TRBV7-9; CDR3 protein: CASSAGQGNTEAFF
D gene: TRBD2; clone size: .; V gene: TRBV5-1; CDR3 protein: CASSLAGGGTSVYEQYF
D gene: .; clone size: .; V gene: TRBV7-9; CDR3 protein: CASSPFPGENTEAFF
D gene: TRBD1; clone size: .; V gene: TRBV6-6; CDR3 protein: CASSYRAGGAGNTIYF
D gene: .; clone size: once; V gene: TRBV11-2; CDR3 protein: CASSYIREGGQYF
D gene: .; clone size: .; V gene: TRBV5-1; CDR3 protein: CASSSPGDRTDTQYF
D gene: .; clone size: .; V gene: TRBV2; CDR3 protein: CASSEAEGKGIEAFF
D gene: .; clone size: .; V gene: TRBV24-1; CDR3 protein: CATRVPGRTGELFF
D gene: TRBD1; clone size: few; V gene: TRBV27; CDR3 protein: CASRTGGAGAFF
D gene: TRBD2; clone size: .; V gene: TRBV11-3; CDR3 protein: CASSRDYRIYNEQFF
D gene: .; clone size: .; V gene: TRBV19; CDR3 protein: CASKAIGEGRDGYTF
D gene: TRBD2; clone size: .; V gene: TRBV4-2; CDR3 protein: CASSREGGGTYEQYF
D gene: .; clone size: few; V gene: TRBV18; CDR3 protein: CASSPASGFNQPQHF
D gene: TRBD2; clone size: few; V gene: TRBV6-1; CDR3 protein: CASSEASGVIDTQYF
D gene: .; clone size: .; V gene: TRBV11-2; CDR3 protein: CASSLYRYNEQFF
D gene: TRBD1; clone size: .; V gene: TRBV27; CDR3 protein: CASRLSQGADTQYF
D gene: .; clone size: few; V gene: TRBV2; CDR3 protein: CASSKQYTDTQYF
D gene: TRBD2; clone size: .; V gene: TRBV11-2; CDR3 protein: CASIRLAGGPGELFF
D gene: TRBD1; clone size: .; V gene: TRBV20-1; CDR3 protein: CSAGGTAGYTF
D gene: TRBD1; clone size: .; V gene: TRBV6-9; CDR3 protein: CASSYDRAANQPQHF
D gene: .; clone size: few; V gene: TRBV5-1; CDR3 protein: CASSLVGGNGNTIYF
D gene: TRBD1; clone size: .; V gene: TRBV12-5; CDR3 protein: CASGLKTGGPYEQYF
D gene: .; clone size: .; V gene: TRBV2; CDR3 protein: CASRSGVYGYTF
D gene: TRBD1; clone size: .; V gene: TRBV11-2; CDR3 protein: CASSFGTGAYLSYGYTF
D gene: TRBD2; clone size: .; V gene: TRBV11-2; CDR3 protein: CASSQEAASGNEQFF
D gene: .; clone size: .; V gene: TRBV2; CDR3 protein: CASSALGTDTQYF
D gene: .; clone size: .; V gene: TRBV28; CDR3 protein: CASSFRSFGRGREDTQYF
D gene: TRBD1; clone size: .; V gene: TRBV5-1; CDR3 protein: CASSLGGGSSNEKLFF
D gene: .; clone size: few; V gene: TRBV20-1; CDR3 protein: CSANGYNEQFF
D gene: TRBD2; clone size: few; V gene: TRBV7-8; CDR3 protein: CASIPRRTSGTGELFF
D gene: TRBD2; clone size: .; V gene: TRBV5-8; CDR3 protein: CASSLSGLAGGQETQYF
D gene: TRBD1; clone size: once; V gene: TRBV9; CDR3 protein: CASSGTGGSLGGYTF
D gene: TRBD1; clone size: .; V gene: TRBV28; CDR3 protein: CASETGTGDNSPLHF
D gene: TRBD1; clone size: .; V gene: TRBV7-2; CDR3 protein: CASSLDGTGGVKNYGYTF
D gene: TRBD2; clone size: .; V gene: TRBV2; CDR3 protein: CASSEASGALVRLFF